This T cell receptor beta chain was found in a study of T cells in Graves' hyperthyroidism and ophthalmopathy. This CDR3 comprises 16 residues. Germline lookup yields CDR1 SGHAT and CDR2 FQNNGV. The V end lost 0 bases, the J end lost 0 bases, and 9 bases lay between the germline ends. Aged 18 to 65, the patients had hyperthyroidism that was newly diagnosed and had lasted under 2 months. Regions amplified from RNA transcripts were the TCR beta CDR3 regions. HTBI primers were used for first-round RT-PCR of the TCR CDR3. From the multiplex PCR reads, TCRdb called clonotypes with MiXCR, one entry per CDR3 protein. Seen here are hundreds of thousands of distinct CDR3 sequences, approximately 14% observed once, and the top ten hold 12% to 15%.

The chain carries TRBV11-2 and TRBJ1-5; no clear D. The clonotype comes from a woman in her late teens or twenties with Graves' hyperthyroidism. The specimen was blood. CDR3 DNA: TGTGCCAGCAGCTTAGAACCAACTAATAGCAATCAGCCCCAGCATTTT. Amino acids: CASSLEPTNSNQPQHF.